This TCR beta chain is from a study of shared clonotypes between healthy human individuals. Study as a whole: Ranging from 18 to 49 in age, donors were a couple of women and three men. Donors had three CD4 naive, three CD4 memory, two CD8 naive and one CD8 memory plate apiece.

Every contributor of samples was a Caucasian grown-up residing in Nashville, Tennessee. The test was conducted at deep level. Profiling relied on immunoSEQ multiplex PCR, and the TCRdb table lists in-frame clones only, not all of them. This table holds fewer than 2.5 million clones, approximately 94% found once. The germline CDR1 and CDR2 sequences are MDHEN and SYDVKM. The germline V and J ends were trimmed by 7 bases and 8 bases, with 14 bases remaining between them. This CDR3 comprises 12 residues. The specimen sequenced was naive CD4+ T cells from PBMCs. Regarding subset: CD45RA+ positively selected. The TCR sequence derives from a man between 18 and 35 years old in good health. Some clones in this sample may be carry-over from other donors' samples. The chain links TRBV28 to TRBJ1-2; weak D call: TRBD1 (6 bases). As DNA, the CDR3 is TGTGCCAGCACCGGAGGGGGGGTCGGCTACACCTTC. This translates into CASTGGGVGYTF.